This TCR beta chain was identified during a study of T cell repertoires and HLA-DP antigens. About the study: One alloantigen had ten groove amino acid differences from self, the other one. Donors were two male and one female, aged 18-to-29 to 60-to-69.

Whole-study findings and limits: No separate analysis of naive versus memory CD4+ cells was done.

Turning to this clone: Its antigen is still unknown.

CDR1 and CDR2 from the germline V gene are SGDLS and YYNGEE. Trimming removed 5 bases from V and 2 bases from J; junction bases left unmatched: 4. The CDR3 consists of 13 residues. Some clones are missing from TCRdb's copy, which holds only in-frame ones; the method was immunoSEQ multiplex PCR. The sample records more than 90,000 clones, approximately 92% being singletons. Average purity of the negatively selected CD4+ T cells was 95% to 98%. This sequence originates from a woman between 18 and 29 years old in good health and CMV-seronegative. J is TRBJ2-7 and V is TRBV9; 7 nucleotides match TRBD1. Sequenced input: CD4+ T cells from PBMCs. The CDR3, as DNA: TGTGCCAGCAGTCTGGGGACAGCCTACGAGCAGTACTTC. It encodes CASSLGTAYEQYF.